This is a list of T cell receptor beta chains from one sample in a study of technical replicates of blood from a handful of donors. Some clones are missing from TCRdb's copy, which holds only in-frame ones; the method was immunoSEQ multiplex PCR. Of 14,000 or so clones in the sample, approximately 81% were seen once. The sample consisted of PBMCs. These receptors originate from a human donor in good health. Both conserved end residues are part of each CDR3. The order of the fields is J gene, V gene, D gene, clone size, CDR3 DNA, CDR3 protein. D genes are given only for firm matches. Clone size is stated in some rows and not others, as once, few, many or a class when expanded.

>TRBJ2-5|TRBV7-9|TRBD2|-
TGTGCCAGCAGTCCCCCCGGGGCGGGAGGGCCTTTAGAGACCCAGTACTTC
CASSPPGAGGPLETQYF
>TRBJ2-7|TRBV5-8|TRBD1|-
TGTGCCAGCAGCCGGCGCGGGACAGGAGGGGCGGAGCAGTACTTC
CASSRRGTGGAEQYF
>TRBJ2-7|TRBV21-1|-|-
TGTGCCAGCAGCAAGGGGGACAGGGGAGTATACGAGCAGTACTTC
CASSKGDRGVYEQYF
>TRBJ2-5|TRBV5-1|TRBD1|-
TGCGCCAGCAGCCTCGACACAGGGGGACAGGGGGAGACCCAGTACTTC
CASSLDTGGQGETQYF
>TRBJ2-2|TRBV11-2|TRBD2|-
TGTGCCAGCAGCCCCCCGGGGGGGAACACCGGGGAGCTGTTTTTT
CASSPPGGNTGELFF
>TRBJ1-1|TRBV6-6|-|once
TGTGCCAGCATCCTAGCGTTGGCGGTGGGAGAAGCTTTCTTT
CASILALAVGEAFF
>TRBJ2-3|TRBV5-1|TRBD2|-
TGCGCCAGCAGCTTGCAAGCGGGAGATTGGGATACGCAGTATTTT
CASSLQAGDWDTQYF
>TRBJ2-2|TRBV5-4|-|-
TGTGCCAGCAGCCCAAACTTACTAGTTCCCGGGGAGCTGTTTTTT
CASSPNLLVPGELFF
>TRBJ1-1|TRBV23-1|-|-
TGCGCCAGCACCCCAGCGGAGGGGATCATGAACACTGAAGCTTTCTTT
CASTPAEGIMNTEAFF
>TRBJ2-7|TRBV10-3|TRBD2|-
TGTGCCATCAGTGAGGCGGGAGGGGGGAACGAGCAGTACTTC
CAISEAGGGNEQYF
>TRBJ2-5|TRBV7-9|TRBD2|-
TGTGCCAGCAGCTTAGGGGTTTCGGGGGAGGGCCGTCAAGAGACCCAGTACTTC
CASSLGVSGEGRQETQYF
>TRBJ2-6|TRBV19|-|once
TGTGCCAGTAGTATAGCCGCGTCTGGGGCCAACGTCCTGACTTTC
CASSIAASGANVLTF
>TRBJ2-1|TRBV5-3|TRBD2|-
TGTGCCAGAAGCTTCACTAGCGGCCTCCTCTACAATGAGCAGTTCTTC
CARSFTSGLLYNEQFF
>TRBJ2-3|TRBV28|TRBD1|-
TGTGCCAGCAGGTCCGGGACAGGGGGAGTAGATACGCAGTATTTT
CASRSGTGGVDTQYF
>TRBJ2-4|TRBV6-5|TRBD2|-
TGTGCCAGCGCCCGGACTAGCGGAAACATTCAGTACTTC
CASARTSGNIQYF
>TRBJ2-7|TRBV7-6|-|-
TGTGCCAGCAGCTTAAGGCAGGGTGAGCAGTACTTC
CASSLRQGEQYF
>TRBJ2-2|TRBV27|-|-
TGTGCCAGCAGTTTAACGGCAGACTTGACCGGGGAGCTGTTTTTT
CASSLTADLTGELFF
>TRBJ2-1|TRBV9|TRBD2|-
TGTGCCAGCAGCGTAGCTGGGACTAGTTACCATGAGCAGTTCTTC
CASSVAGTSYHEQFF
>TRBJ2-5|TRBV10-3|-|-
TGTGCCATCAGTGAGCAAGACACATCCCAGTACTTC
CAISEQDTSQYF
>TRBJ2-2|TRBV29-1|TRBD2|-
TGCAGCGCGTCTGCGAGCGGGATGAACACCGGGGAGCTGTTTTTT
CSASASGMNTGELFF
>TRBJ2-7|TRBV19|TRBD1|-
TGTGCCAGTAGTCCGGCGGGGACAGGGGGCTACGAGCAGTACTTC
CASSPAGTGGYEQYF
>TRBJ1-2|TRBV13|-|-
TGTGCCAGCAGCTTAGTGAATACCAGGAACTATGGCTACACCTTC
CASSLVNTRNYGYTF
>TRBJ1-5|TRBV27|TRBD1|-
TGTGCCAGCAGTTTAGGCGGACAGGGGGATCAGCCCCAGCATTTT
CASSLGGQGDQPQHF
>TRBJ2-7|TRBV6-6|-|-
TGTGCCAGCAGTCCTCCTGGACAGCCGTACGAGCAGTACTTC
CASSPPGQPYEQYF
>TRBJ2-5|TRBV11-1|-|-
TGTGCCAGCGCGAACAGTAAACAAGAGACCCAGTACTTC
CASANSKQETQYF
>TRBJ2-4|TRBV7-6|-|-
TGTGCCAGCAGCTTCCAGGGTTCCAAAAACATTCAGTACTTC
CASSFQGSKNIQYF
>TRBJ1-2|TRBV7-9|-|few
TGTGCCAGCAGCTTTATGGAGGGAACGAGCTATGGCTACACCTTC
CASSFMEGTSYGYTF
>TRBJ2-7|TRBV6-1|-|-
TGTGCCAGCAGTCCCGGGTCCCCCCTGGGGCAGTACTTC
CASSPGSPLGQYF
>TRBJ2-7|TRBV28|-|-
TGTGCCAGCAGTTTAAGCCAGGGCAGGGCCTACGAGCAGTACTTC
CASSLSQGRAYEQYF
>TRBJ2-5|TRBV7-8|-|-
TGTGCCAGCAGCTTATATAGTCACGGGGAGACCCAGTACTTC
CASSLYSHGETQYF
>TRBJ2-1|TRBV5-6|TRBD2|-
TGTGCCAGCAGCTTAAAAGCGGGAGTTCTGGATGAGCAGTTCTTC
CASSLKAGVLDEQFF
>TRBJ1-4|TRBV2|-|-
TGTGCCAGCGAACAGCTGGCAACTAATGAAAAACTGTTTTTT
CASEQLATNEKLFF
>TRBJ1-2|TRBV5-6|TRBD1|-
TGTGCCAGCACCCCGAGACAGGGAGTTTATGGCTACACCTTC
CASTPRQGVYGYTF
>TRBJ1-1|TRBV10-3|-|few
TGTGCCATCAGTCCCGGGTCAATGAACACTGAAGCTTTCTTT
CAISPGSMNTEAFF